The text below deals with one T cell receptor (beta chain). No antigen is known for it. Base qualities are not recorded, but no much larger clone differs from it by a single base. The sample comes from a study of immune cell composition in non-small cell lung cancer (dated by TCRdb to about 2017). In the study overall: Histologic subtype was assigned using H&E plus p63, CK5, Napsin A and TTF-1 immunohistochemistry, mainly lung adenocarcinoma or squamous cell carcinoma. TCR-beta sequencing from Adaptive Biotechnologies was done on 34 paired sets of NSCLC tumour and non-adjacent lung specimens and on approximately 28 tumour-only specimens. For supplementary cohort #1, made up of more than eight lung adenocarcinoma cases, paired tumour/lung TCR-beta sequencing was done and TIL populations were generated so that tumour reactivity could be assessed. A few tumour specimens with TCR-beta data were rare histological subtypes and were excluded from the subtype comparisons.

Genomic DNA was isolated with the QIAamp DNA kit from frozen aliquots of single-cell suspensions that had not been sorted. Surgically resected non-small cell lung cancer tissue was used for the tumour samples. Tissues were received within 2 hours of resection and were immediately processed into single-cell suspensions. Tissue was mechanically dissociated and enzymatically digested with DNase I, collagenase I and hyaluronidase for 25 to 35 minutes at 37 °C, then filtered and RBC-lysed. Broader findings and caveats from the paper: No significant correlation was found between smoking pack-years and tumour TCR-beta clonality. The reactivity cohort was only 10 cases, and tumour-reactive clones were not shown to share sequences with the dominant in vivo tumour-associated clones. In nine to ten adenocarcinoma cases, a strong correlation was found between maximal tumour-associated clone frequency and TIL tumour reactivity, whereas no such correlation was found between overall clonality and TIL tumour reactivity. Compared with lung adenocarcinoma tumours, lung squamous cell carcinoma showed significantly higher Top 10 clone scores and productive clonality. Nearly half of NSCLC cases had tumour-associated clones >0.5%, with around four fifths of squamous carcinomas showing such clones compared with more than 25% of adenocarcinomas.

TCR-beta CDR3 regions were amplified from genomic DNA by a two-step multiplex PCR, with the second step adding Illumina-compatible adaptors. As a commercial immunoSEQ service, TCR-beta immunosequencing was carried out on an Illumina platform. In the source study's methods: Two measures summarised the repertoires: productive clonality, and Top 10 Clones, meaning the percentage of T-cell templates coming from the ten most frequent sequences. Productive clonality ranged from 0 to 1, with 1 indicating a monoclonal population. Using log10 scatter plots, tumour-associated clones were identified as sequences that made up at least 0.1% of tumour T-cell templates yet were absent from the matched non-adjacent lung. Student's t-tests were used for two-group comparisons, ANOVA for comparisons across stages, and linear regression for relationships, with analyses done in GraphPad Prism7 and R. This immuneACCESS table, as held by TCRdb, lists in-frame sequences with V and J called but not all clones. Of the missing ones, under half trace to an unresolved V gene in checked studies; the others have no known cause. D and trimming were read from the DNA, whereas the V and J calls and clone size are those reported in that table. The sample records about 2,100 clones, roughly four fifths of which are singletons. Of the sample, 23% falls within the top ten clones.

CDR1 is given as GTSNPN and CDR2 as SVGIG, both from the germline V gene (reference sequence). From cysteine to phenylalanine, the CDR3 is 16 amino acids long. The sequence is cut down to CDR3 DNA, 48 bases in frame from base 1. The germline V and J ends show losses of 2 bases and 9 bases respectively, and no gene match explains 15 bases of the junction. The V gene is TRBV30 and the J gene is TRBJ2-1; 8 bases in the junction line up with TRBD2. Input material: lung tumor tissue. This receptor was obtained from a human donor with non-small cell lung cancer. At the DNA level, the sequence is TGTGCCTGGAGTCTGCAGGGACTAGATTTTAACGGTGAGCAGTTCTTC. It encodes CAWSLQGLDFNGEQFF.